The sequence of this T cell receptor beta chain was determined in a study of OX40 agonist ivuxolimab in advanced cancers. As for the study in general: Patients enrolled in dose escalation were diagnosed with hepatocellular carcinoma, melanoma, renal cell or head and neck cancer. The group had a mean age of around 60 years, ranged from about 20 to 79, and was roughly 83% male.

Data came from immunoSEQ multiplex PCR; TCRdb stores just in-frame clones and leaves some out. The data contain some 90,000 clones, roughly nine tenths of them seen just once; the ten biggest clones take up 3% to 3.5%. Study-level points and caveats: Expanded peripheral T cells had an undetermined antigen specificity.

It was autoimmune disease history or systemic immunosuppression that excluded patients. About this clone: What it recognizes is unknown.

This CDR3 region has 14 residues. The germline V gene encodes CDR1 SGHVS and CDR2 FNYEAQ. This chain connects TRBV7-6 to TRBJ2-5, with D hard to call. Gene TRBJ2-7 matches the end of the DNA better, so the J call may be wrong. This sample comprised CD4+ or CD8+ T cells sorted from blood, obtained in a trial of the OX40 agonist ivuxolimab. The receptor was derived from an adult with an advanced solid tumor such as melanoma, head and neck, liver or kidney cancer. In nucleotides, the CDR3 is TGTGCCAGCAGCTTACCCGGGCGTCTGGACGAGCAGTACTTC. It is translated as CASSLPGRLDEQYF.